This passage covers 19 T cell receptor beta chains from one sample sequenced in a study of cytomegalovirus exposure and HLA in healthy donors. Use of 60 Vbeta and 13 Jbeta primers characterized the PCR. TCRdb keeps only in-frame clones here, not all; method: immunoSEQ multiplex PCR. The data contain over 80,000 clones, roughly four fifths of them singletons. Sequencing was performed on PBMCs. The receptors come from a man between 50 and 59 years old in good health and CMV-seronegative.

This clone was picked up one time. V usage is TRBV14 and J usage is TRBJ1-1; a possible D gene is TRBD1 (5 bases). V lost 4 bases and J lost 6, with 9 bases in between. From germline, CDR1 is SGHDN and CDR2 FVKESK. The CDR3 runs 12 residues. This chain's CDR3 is CASSRSGPEAFF. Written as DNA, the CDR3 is TGTGCCAGCAGCCGATCAGGGCCTGAAGCTTTCTTT.

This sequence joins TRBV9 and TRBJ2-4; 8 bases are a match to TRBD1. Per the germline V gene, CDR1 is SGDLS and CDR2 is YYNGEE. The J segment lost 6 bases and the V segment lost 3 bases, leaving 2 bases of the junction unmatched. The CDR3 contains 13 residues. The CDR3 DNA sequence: TGTGCCAGCAGCGACGGACAGGGAAACATTCAGTACTTC. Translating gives CASSDGQGNIQYF.

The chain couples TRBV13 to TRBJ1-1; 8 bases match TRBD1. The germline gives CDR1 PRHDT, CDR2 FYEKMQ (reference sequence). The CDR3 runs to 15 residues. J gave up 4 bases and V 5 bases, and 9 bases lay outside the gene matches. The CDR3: CASSTDRGWVTEAFF. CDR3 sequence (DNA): TGTGCCAGCAGCACCGACAGGGGATGGGTCACTGAAGCTTTCTTT. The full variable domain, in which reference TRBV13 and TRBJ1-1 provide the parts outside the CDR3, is AAGVIQSPRHLIKEKRETATLKCYPIPRHDTVYWYQQGPGQDPQFLISFYEKMQSDKGSIPDRFSAQQFSDYHSELNMSSLELGDSALYFCASSTDRGWVTEAFFGQGTRLTVV.

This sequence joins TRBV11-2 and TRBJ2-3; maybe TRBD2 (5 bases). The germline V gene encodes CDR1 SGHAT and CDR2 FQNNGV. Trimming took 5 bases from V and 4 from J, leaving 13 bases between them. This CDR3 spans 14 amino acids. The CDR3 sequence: CASSPRAEADTQYF. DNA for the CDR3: TGTGCCAGCAGCCCCCGAGCGGAAGCAGATACGCAGTATTTT.

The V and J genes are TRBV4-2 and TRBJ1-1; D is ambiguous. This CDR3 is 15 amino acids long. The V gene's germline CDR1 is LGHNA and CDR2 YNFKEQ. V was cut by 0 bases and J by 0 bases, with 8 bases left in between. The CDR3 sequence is CASSQELGMNTEAFF. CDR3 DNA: TGTGCCAGCAGCCAAGAGTTGGGCATGAACACTGAAGCTTTCTTT.

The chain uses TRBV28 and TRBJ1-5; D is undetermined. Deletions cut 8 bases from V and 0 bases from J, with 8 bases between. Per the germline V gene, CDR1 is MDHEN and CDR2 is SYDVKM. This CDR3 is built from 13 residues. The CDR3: CASGSDSNQPQHF. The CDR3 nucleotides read TGTGCCAGCGGCAGCGATAGCAATCAGCCCCAGCATTTT.

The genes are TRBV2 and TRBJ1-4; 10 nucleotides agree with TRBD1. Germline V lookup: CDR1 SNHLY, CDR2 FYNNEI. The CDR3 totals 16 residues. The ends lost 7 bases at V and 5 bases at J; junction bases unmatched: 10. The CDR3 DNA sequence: TGTGCCAGCAACGGACCAGACAGGGGGCACAATGAAAAACTGTTTTTT. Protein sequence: CASNGPDRGHNEKLFF.

The CDR3 nucleotides are TGCGCCAGCAGCTTGGGGGCTAGCGGCCCCTACGAGCAGTACTTC. Translating gives CASSLGASGPYEQYF. This chain joins TRBV5-1 and TRBJ2-7; TRBD2 agrees at 7 bases. The V and J ends lost 0 bases and 2 bases, in that order; junction bases with no gene match: 5. The germline gives CDR1 SGHRS, CDR2 YFSETQ. The CDR3 sequence is 15 residues long.

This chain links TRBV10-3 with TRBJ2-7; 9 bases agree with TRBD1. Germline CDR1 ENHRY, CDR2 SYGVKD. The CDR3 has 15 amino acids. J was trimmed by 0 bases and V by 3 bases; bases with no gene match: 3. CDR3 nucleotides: TGTGCCATCAGTGAACCGACAGGGGGCTCCTACGAGCAGTACTTC. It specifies CAISEPTGGSYEQYF.

CDR3 coding DNA: TGTGCCACCAGCAGGGGGACAGACTATGGCTACACCTTC. Translating it yields CATSRGTDYGYTF. This chain uses TRBV15 with TRBJ1-2, with TRBD1 matching 7 bases. This CDR3 region has 13 residues. J lost 3 bases, V lost 3 bases, and 1 base had no gene match. Per germline, CDR1 LNHNV and CDR2 YYDKDF (reference sequence).

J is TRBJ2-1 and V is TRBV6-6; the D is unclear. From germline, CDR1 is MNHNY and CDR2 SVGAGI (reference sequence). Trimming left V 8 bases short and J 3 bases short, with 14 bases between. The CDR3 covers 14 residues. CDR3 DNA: TGTGCCAGCGCAGACTTGATGAGCTACAATGAGCAGTTCTTC. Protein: CASADLMSYNEQFF.

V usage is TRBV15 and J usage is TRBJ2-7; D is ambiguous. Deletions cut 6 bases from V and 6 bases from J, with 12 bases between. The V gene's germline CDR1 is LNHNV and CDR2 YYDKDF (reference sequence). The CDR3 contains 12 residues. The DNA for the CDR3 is TGTGCCACCAGTCCCGGTGGGCCCGAGCAGTACTTC. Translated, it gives CATSPGGPEQYF.

CDR3 amino acids: CASSFSGSSYEQYF. The CDR3 DNA reads as TGCGCCAGCAGCTTTAGCGGGAGCTCCTACGAGCAGTACTTC. The chain employs TRBV5-1 and TRBJ2-7, with 9 bases identical to TRBD2. From germline, CDR1 is SGHRS and CDR2 YFSETQ. V lost 2 bases to trimming and J lost 0 bases; unmatched junction nucleotides: 0. This CDR3 is 14 amino acids long.

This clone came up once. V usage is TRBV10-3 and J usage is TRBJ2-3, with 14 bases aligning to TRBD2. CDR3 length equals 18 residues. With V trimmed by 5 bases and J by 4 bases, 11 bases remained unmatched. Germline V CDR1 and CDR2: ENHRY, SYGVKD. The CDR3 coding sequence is TGTGCCATCAGTCCGGGACTAGCGGGAGACCTTAGCGCAGATACGCAGTATTTT. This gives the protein CAISPGLAGDLSADTQYF.

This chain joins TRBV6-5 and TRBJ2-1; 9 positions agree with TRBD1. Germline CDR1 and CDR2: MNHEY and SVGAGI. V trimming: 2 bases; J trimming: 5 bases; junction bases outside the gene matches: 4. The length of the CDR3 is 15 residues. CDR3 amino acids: CASSYNRGRDNEQFF. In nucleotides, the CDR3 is TGTGCCAGCAGTTACAACAGGGGGCGAGACAATGAGCAGTTCTTC.

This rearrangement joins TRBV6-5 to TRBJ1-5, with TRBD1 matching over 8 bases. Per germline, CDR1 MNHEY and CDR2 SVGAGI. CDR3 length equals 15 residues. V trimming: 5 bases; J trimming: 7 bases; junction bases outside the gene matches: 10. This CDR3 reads CASSPGQGLSQPQHF. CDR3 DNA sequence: TGTGCCAGCAGTCCAGGACAGGGACTTTCACAGCCCCAGCATTTT.

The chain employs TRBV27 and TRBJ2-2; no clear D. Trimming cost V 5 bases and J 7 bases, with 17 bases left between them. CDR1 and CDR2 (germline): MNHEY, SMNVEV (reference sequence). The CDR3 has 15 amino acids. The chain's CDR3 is CASSPLSALVGELFF. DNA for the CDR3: TGTGCCAGCAGTCCCTTGAGTGCGTTGGTCGGGGAGCTGTTTTTT.

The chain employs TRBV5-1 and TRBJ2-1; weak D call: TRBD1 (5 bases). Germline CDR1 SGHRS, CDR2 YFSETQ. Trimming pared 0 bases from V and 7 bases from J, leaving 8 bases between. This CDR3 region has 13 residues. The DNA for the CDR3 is TGCGCCAGCAGCTTGGTAGGGGCGAATGAGCAGTTCTTC. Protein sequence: CASSLVGANEQFF. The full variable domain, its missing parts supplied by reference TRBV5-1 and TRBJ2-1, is KAGVTQTPRYLIKTRGQQVTLSCSPISGHRSVSWYQQTPGQGLQFLFEYFSETQRNKGNFPGRFSGRQFSNSRSEMNVSTLELGDSALYLCASSLVGANEQFFGPGTRLTVL.

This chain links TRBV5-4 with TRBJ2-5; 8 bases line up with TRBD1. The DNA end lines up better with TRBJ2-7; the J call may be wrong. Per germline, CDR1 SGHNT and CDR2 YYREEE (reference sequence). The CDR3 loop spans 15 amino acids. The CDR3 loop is CASKLRQGRTYEQYF. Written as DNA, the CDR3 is TGTGCCAGCAAACTCAGACAGGGGAGGACCTACGAGCAGTACTTC.